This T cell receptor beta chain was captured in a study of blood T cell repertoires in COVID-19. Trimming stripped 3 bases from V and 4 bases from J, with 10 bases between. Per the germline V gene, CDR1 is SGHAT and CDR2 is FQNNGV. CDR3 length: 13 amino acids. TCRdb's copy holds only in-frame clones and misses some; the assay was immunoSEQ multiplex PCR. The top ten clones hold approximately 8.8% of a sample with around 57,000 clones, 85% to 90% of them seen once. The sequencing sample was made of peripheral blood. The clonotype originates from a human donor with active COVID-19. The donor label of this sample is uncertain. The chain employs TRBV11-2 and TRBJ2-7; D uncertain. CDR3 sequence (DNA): TGTGCCAGCAGCTTTAGCCTCAAGTACGAGCAGTACTTC. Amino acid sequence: CASSFSLKYEQYF.